What follows are 23 T cell receptor beta chains derived from one specimen sequenced in a study of shared clonotypes between healthy human individuals. Terminally differentiated effector memory CD45RA+ cells were excluded from the naive CD8 cells, which were CD45RO-negative and positively selected for CCR7. Profiled with immunoSEQ multiplex PCR; TCRdb holds only in-frame clones, not every one. The profile covers roughly 2.1 million clones, with about 93% appearing a single time and 1.5% to 2% taken by the ten largest. Sequenced material: naive CD8+ T cells from PBMCs. The receptors were sampled from a man between 18 and 29 years old in good health. Some clones in this sample may be carry-over from other donors' samples.

CDR3 DNA sequence: TGTGCCAGCAGCTTATTAGATGTCTACGAGCAGTACTTC. It yields the protein CASSLLDVYEQYF. This rearrangement joins TRBV13 to TRBJ2-7; no firm D call. V lost 2 bases, J lost 3 bases, and 8 bases lay in between. The CDR3 contains 13 residues. Germline V lookup: CDR1 PRHDT, CDR2 FYEKMQ (reference sequence).

The chain's CDR3 is CASSPWTARLPELFF. The CDR3 DNA is TGTGCCAGCAGTCCTTGGACAGCTCGCCTCCCGGAGCTGTTTTTT. This rearrangement joins TRBV6-1 to TRBJ1-4, with a tentative D call TRBD1 (6 bases). The end of the DNA fits TRBJ2-2 better, so the J call may be wrong. The germline V gene has CDR1 MNHNS and CDR2 SASEGT. This CDR3 spans 15 amino acids.

The CDR3 region is CASSEGGQGWTSYTSSTDTQYF. The CDR3 bases are TGTGCCAGCAGTGAGGGAGGACAGGGATGGACTAGCTACACGTCTAGCACAGATACGCAGTATTTT. The V and J genes are TRBV2 and TRBJ2-3; D is perhaps TRBD1 or TRBD2 (8 bases each). This CDR3 is built from 22 residues. Trimming removed 3 bases at V and 0 bases at J, with 31 bases between. Germline V gives CDR1 SNHLY, CDR2 FYNNEI.

The chain links TRBV28 to TRBJ1-5; D is uncertain. The CDR3 is 13 residues long. Trimming stripped 6 bases from V and 4 bases from J, with 10 bases between. Germline-derived CDR1 and CDR2 are MDHEN and SYDVKM. The CDR3 sequence is CASRGQENQPQHF. The CDR3 bases are TGTGCCAGCAGAGGCCAGGAAAATCAGCCCCAGCATTTT.

The gene calls are TRBV9 and TRBJ2-1; D might be TRBD2 (7 bases). Trimming left V 4 bases short and J 7 bases short, with 21 bases between. The CDR3 runs to 16 residues. Germline-derived CDR1 and CDR2 are SGDLS and YYNGEE. The CDR3 nucleotides are TGTGCCAGCAGCCTTTTCACGGGGGGCGCAGGTAATGAGCAGTTCTTC. It specifies CASSLFTGGAGNEQFF.

The gene calls are TRBV18 and TRBJ1-1, with D possibly TRBD1 on 6 matching bases. The CDR3 runs to 13 residues. Deletions cut 3 bases from V and 8 bases from J, with 13 bases between. Germline CDR1 reads KGHSH; CDR2 reads LQKENI. CDR3 sequence (DNA): TGTGCCAGCTCACCTGAAAAGGGGACAGAAGCTTTCTTT. This gives the protein CASSPEKGTEAFF.

The chain couples TRBV28 to TRBJ1-2; D may be TRBD1 (5 bases). The CDR3 is 13 amino acids. Trimming removed 3 bases at V and 8 bases at J, with 13 bases between. Germline V CDR1 and CDR2: MDHEN, SYDVKM. The CDR3 here is CASSFGGIWGYTF. CDR3 nucleotide sequence: TGTGCCAGCAGTTTCGGGGGAATTTGGGGCTACACCTTC.

The chain carries TRBV19 and TRBJ2-7; D possibly uses TRBD1 or TRBD2 (5 bases each). Germline CDR1 LNHDA, CDR2 SQIVND (reference sequence). This CDR3 is built from 14 residues. Trimming shortened V by 3 bases and J by 7 bases, and 16 bases separated the two germline ends. CDR3 region: CASSIAPGPLEQYF. The CDR3 region has the DNA TGTGCCAGTAGTATTGCACCGGGGCCATTGGAGCAGTACTTC.

The chain links TRBV4-1 to TRBJ2-3; unclear D gene. Germline lookup yields CDR1 MGHRA and CDR2 YSYEKL. Trimming pared 4 bases from V and 0 bases from J, leaving 11 bases between. The CDR3 has 15 residues. The DNA for the CDR3 is TGCGCCAGCAGCCCGATGGGCGGCAGCACAGATACGCAGTATTTT. Translating it yields CASSPMGGSTDTQYF.

V usage is TRBV11-1 and J usage is TRBJ2-1; no reliable D call. V was clipped by 1 base and J by 8 bases, with 15 bases between them. The CDR3 loop spans 15 amino acids. Germline lookup yields CDR1 SGHAT and CDR2 FQDESV (reference sequence). CDR3 DNA sequence: TGTGCCAGCAGCTTAGGGGGTAGTGGCGTCGATGAGCAGTTCTTC. It encodes CASSLGGSGVDEQFF.

J is TRBJ2-1 and V is TRBV9; TRBD2 agrees at 8 bases. CDR3 length equals 16 residues. V lost 4 bases and J lost 6; bases outside the gene matches: 12. Germline V gene lookup returns CDR1 SGDLS and CDR2 YYNGEE. The DNA for the CDR3 is TGTGCCAGCAGCCCCGGACTAGCCGAGCCCCTCAATGAGCAGTTCTTC. Its translation is CASSPGLAEPLNEQFF. Full variable domain (missing parts from reference TRBV9 and TRBJ2-1): DSGVTQTPKHLITATGQRVTLRCSPRSGDLSVYWYQQSLDQGLQFLIQYYNGEERAKGNILERFSAQQFPDLHSELNLSSLELGDSALYFCASSPGLAEPLNEQFFGPGTRLTVL.

This clone has only one observation. The rearrangement joins TRBV9 to TRBJ2-2; D gene unclear. Trimming left V 1 base short and J 0 bases short, with 19 bases between. The CDR3 contains 19 residues. Germline assignment: CDR1 SGDLS and CDR2 YYNGEE. Here the CDR3 DNA reads TGTGCCAGCAGCGTATTTGGAATCAAGACAACAACGAACACCGGGGAGCTGTTTTTT. This gives the protein CASSVFGIKTTTNTGELFF.

This clone was observed once. V is TRBV27 and J is TRBJ2-7; 9 nucleotides match TRBD2. The CDR3 loop spans 16 amino acids. The V and J ends lost 5 bases and 5 bases, in that order; junction bases with no gene match: 13. Germline V CDR1 and CDR2: MNHEY, SMNVEV (reference sequence). The CDR3 here is CASSPSSGEVPDEQYF. The CDR3 DNA follows: TGTGCCAGCAGTCCATCTAGCGGGGAGGTACCCGACGAGCAGTACTTC.

This chain links TRBV4-1 with TRBJ2-4; a weak D match, TRBD2 (5 bases). Germline V gene data show CDR1 as MGHRA and CDR2 as YSYEKL. The length of the CDR3 is 15 residues. Trimming stripped 2 bases from V and 1 base from J, with 9 bases between. CDR3 sequence: CASSQPLGAKNIQYF. CDR3 in DNA: TGCGCCAGCAGCCAACCACTAGGGGCCAAAAACATTCAGTACTTC.

The CDR3 bases are TGTGCCAGCAGTTTCTCCCCCAAGGCCATCAATGAGCAGTTCTTC. Its translation: CASSFSPKAINEQFF. This sequence joins TRBV27 and TRBJ2-1; D gene unclear. Per germline, CDR1 MNHEY and CDR2 SMNVEV (reference sequence). V lost 3 bases and J 6 bases, leaving 15 bases between the germline ends. The CDR3 has 15 amino acids.

This rearrangement joins TRBV27 to TRBJ2-7, with 10 bases matching TRBD1. Germline CDR1 is MNHEY and CDR2 is SMNVEV (reference sequence). The junction had 8 bases not matched to a gene; V was cut back by 10 bases and J by 2 bases. The CDR3 loop spans 14 amino acids. The CDR3 nucleotides are TGTGCCATCTCCCCCGGACAGGGGGCCTACGAGCAGTACTTC. Encoded protein: CAISPGQGAYEQYF.

Worth noting for this clone: Other DNA sequences in the same sample also yield this CDR3. The chain is built from TRBV7-9 and TRBJ2-7; either TRBD1 or TRBD2 may fit D (6 bases each). The CDR3 has 12 residues. Germline lookup yields CDR1 SEHNR and CDR2 FQNEAQ (reference sequence). The V end was cut by 5 bases, the J end by 2 bases, with 7 bases between. The CDR3 here is CASSRGAYEQYF. In nucleotides, the CDR3 is TGTGCCAGCAGCAGGGGGGCCTACGAGCAGTACTTC.

Turning to this clone: Within the sample, other DNA sequences also encode this same CDR3. The genes are TRBV9 and TRBJ2-1; D may match TRBD1 or TRBD2 (6 bases each). Germline CDR1 reads SGDLS; CDR2 reads YYNGEE. This CDR3 has 15 residues. V was pared by 3 bases and J by 0 bases, with 10 bases between. CDR3 protein: CASSGRGSSYNEQFF. CDR3 coding DNA: TGTGCCAGCAGCGGGAGGGGGTCCTCCTACAATGAGCAGTTCTTC. The full variable domain, rest sourced from reference TRBV9 and TRBJ2-1, is DSGVTQTPKHLITATGQRVTLRCSPRSGDLSVYWYQQSLDQGLQFLIQYYNGEERAKGNILERFSAQQFPDLHSELNLSSLELGDSALYFCASSGRGSSYNEQFFGPGTRLTVL.

This clone was observed once. At the DNA level, this CDR3 is encoded by other sequences in the same sample as well. The chain couples TRBV9 to TRBJ2-7; TRBD2 agrees at 8 bases. Germline V lookup: CDR1 SGDLS, CDR2 YYNGEE. The CDR3 sequence is 15 residues long. After removal of 2 bases from V and 4 bases from J, the junction contained 8 bases not matched to a gene. CDR3 coding DNA: TGTGCCAGCAGCGTGGGGATAGCGGGAAATTACGAGCAGTACTTC. This encodes CASSVGIAGNYEQYF.

The rearrangement links TRBV7-9 to TRBJ2-4; TRBD1 matches at 8 bases. The V segment lost 3 bases and the J segment 6 bases; nucleotides outside the gene matches: 4. This CDR3 spans 14 amino acids. CDR1 is SEHNR, CDR2 FQNEAQ, per germline (reference sequence). The CDR3 DNA is TGTGCCAGCAGCTTGGGACAGGCGACAAACATTCAGTACTTC. Its protein product is CASSLGQATNIQYF.

J is TRBJ2-2 and V is TRBV27, with TRBD2 as a possible D gene (6 bases). The CDR3 runs 13 residues. V was shortened by 10 bases and J by 6 bases, with 15 bases between the two germline ends. CDR1 is MNHEY and CDR2 is SMNVEV in the germline V gene (reference sequence). The DNA for the CDR3 is TGTGCCACCACCCTTCGGGGGTCCGGGGAGCTGTTTTTT. Translated: CATTLRGSGELFF.

In DNA, the CDR3 is TGTGCCAGCAGTTACGGCTCGGGCCTCGGGGGCTACACCTTC. It specifies CASSYGSGLGGYTF. The rearrangement links TRBV27 to TRBJ1-2; D uncertain. Germline assignment: CDR1 MNHEY and CDR2 SMNVEV (reference sequence). CDR3 size: 14 residues. With 4 bases removed from V and 8 bases from J, the gap between germline ends came to 17 bases.

In its sample, this clone was seen a few times. The chain carries TRBV6-6 and TRBJ1-1; no definite D call. The CDR3 covers 16 residues. Germline CDR1 and CDR2: MNHNY and SVGAGI (reference sequence). Trimming cost V 3 bases and J 3 bases, with 17 bases left between them. The CDR3 DNA is TGTGCCAGCAGTTATACGGCGTTGGGTGGGGACACTGAAGCTTTCTTT. It yields the protein CASSYTALGGDTEAFF.